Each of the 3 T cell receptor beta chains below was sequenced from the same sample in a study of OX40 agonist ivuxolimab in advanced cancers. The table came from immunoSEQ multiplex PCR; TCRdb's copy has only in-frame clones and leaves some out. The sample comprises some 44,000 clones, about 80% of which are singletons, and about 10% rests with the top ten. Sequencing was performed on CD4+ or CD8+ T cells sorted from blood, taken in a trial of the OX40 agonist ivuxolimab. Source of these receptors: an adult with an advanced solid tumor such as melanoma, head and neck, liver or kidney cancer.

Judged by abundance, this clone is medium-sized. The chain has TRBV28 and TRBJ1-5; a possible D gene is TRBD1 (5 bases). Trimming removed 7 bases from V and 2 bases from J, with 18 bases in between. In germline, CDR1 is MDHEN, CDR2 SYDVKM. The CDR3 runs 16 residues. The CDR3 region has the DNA TGTGCCAGCATCTCGAGGGCCTGGGGCGGCAATCAGCCCCAGCATTTT. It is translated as CASISRAWGGNQPQHF.

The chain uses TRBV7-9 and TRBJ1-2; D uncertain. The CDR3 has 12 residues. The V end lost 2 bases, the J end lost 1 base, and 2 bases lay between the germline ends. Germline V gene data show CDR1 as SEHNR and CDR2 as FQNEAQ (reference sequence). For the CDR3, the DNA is TGTGCCAGCAGCTTAAGTAACTATGGCTACACCTTC. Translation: CASSLSNYGYTF. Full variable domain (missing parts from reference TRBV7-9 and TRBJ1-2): DTGVSQNPRHKITKRGQNVTFRCDPISEHNRLYWYRQTLGQGPEFLTYFQNEAQLEKSRLLSDRFSAERPKGSFSTLEIQRTEQGDSAMYLCASSLSNYGYTFGSGTRLTVV.

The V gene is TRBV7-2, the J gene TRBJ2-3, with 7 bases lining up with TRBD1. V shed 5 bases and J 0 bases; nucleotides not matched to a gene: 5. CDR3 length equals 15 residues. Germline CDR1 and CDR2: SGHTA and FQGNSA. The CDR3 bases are TGTGCCAGCAGCCCGACAGGGATTAGCACAGATACGCAGTATTTT. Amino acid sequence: CASSPTGISTDTQYF.